This T cell receptor (beta chain) is from a study of blood T cell repertoires in COVID-19. Germline V lookup: CDR1 MGHRA, CDR2 YSYEKL. V lost 6 bases to trimming and J lost 3 bases; unmatched junction nucleotides: 3. The CDR3 consists of 14 residues. Participants were aged about 18 to 100 years from more than 20 US areas. Assignment of participants to cohorts was predicated upon participant-reported clinical history. Original processing notes: Cell counts per sample came from amplifying reference gene primers. Sequencing used immunoSEQ multiplex PCR; TCRdb keeps in-frame clones, though not all of them. V and J calls and clone size are as listed in that table; D and trimming were resolved from the DNA. This table has over 350,000 clones, roughly 90% appearing once.

Sequenced: PBMCs or T cells enriched from blood (not recorded which). This clonotype originated in a woman younger than 45 with acute COVID-19. The genes are TRBV4-1 and TRBJ2-1, with 9 bases aligning to TRBD1. The CDR3 DNA reads TGCGCCAGCAGTATGGACAGGGGCTACAATGAGCAGTTCTTC. It translates to CASSMDRGYNEQFF.